This T cell receptor (beta chain) was observed in a study of T cells expressing NK-cell markers. About the research overall: The authors derived TCR beta repertoires from sorted CD3+CD56+NKG2C+, CD3+CD56+NKG2C- and CD3+CD56-NKG2C+ T cells. Seven of eight sequenced donors tested HCMV-seropositive; one tested seronegative.

Per germline, CDR1 DFQATT and CDR2 SNEGSKA (reference sequence). The CDR3 extends over 15 amino acids. Following a re-call of the 5' RACE reads, TCRdb has one entry per CDR3 protein and lacks DNA. The table counts 440,000 or so distinct CDR3 sequences; 7.3% lies in the top ten. Study observations and caveats: A range of about 1.0-8% of CD8+ T cells consisted of dominant NKG2C+ clonotypes in about six donors.

As regards this clonotype: Its specificity is unknown.

This receptor was obtained from a woman aged 18 to 75 in good health. The sequenced sample was blood T cells: a sorted CD56 or NKG2C T cell subset, CD4+ or CD8+ T cells, or bulk PBMC T cells (not recorded which). This chain uses TRBV20-1 with TRBJ2-4; the TCRdb D gene call, TRBD1, has no DNA to confirm it. This CDR3 is CSAPRQSLAKNIQYF.